The text below deals with one T cell receptor (beta chain). The record originates from a study of T cell changes during pregnancy in multiple sclerosis. Germline-derived CDR1 and CDR2 are KGHSH and LQKENI. Trimming left V 0 bases short and J 6 bases short, with 15 bases between. This CDR3 region has 15 residues. Clones were read by immunoSEQ multiplex PCR, and TCRdb kept only the in-frame ones, dropping some. This sample has tens of thousands of clones, with around 92% found just once. The sequenced sample was CD4+ T cells from peripheral blood mononuclear cells, obtained after pregnancy. The sequence derives from a female donor in good health, enrolled as a control in a pregnancy study. This chain connects TRBV18 to TRBJ2-7, with D possibly matching TRBD1 (5 bases). This CDR3 is CASSPPGIREGEQYF. The CDR3, as DNA: TGTGCCAGCTCACCACCGGGAATCAGGGAAGGCGAGCAGTACTTC.